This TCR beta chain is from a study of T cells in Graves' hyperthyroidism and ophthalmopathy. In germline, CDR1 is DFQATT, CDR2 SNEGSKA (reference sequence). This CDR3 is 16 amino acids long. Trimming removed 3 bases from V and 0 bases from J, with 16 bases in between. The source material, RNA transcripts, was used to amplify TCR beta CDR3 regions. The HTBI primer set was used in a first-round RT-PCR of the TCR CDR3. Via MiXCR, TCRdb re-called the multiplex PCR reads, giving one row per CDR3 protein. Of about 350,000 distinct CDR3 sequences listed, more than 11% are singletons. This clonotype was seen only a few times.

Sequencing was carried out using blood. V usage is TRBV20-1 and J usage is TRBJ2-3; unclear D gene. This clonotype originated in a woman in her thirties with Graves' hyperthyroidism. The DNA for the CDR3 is TGCAGTGCTAGTGATCGGCGTACCGGGAGCACAGATACGCAGTATTTT. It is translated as CSASDRRTGSTDTQYF.